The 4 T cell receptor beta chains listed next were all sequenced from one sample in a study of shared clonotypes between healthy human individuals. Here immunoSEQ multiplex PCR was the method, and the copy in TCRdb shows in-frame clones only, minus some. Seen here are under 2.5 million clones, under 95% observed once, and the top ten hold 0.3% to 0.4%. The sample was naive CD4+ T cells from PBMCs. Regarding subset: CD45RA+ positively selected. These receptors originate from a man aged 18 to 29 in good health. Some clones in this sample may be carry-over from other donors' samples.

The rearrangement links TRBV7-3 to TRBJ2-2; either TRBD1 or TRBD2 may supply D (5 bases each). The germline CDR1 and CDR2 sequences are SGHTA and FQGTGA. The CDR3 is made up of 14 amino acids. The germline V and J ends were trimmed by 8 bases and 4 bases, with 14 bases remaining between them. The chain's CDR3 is CASGTTLGTGELFF. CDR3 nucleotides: TGTGCCAGCGGGACGACCCTGGGCACCGGGGAGCTGTTTTTT.

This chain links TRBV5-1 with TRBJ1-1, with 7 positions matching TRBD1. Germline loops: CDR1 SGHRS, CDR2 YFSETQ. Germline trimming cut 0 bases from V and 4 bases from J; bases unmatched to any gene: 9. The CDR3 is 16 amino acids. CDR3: CASSLEGGTAGTEAFF. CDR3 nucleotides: TGCGCCAGCAGCTTGGAGGGAGGGACAGCCGGCACTGAAGCTTTCTTT.

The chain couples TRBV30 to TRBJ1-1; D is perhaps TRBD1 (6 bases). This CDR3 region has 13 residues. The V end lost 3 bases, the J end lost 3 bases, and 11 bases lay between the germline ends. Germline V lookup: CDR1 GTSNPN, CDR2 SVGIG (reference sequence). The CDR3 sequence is CAWSQQGYTEAFF. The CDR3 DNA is TGTGCCTGGAGCCAACAGGGATACACTGAAGCTTTCTTT.

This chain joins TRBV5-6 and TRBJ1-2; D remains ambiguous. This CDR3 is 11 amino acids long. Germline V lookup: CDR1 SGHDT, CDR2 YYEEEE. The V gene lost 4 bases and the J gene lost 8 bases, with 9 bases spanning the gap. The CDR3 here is CASSRETGYTF. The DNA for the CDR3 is TGTGCCAGCAGCCGGGAGACAGGCTACACCTTC. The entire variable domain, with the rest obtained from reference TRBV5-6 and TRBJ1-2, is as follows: DAGVTQSPTHLIKTRGQQVTLRCSPKSGHDTVSWYQQALGQGPQFIFQYYEEEERQRGNFPDRFSGHQFPNYSSELNVNALLLGDSALYLCASSRETGYTFGSGTRLTVV.